These 8 T cell receptor beta chains came from one sample sequenced in a study of blood T cell repertoires in COVID-19. Using immunoSEQ multiplex PCR, the repertoire was profiled, and TCRdb retains in-frame clones only, with some absent. The sample has a few hundred thousand clones, less than 90% seen once; the top ten hold 6.5% to 9.5%. The sequencing sample was made of PBMCs or T cells enriched from blood (not recorded which). These receptor sequences come from an older woman who had recovered from COVID-19.

The chain carries TRBV4-1 and TRBJ1-2; D remains ambiguous. The CDR3 length is 12 residues. From germline, CDR1 is MGHRA and CDR2 YSYEKL. The ends were cut back, 1 base at V and 6 bases at J, with 6 bases in the middle. The CDR3 reads CASSQGLHGYTF. Here the CDR3 DNA reads TGCGCCAGCAGCCAAGGGCTCCATGGCTACACCTTC.

The rearrangement links TRBV19 to TRBJ2-5, with no clear D. The CDR3 spans 14 residues. Germline lookup yields CDR1 LNHDA and CDR2 SQIVND (reference sequence). V was cut by 5 bases and J by 5 bases, with 15 bases left in between. The CDR3 loop reads CASSPRVPWETQYF. The CDR3 DNA reads TGTGCCAGTAGTCCCCGCGTTCCGTGGGAGACCCAGTACTTC.

The chain is built from TRBV13 and TRBJ1-5; TRBD1 might be the D (6 bases). With 5 bases removed from V and 9 bases from J, the gap between germline ends came to 14 bases. The V gene's germline CDR1 is PRHDT and CDR2 FYEKMQ (reference sequence). The CDR3 extends over 13 amino acids. CDR3 coding DNA: TGTGCCAGCAGCAACTCAGGGGCCCGGCCCCAGCATTTT. Translated, it gives CASSNSGARPQHF.

About this clone: Other DNA sequences in the same sample also yield this CDR3. The chain joins TRBV5-1 to TRBJ2-5; 7 positions agree with TRBD1. CDR3 size: 13 residues. The V and J ends lost 4 bases and 4 bases, in that order; junction bases with no gene match: 4. CDR1 is SGHRS, CDR2 YFSETQ, per germline. CDR3 residues: CASSLQGVETQYF. The CDR3 DNA sequence: TGCGCCAGCAGCCTTCAGGGGGTAGAGACCCAGTACTTC.

This clone came up once. The chain couples TRBV7-2 to TRBJ1-6; a weak D match, TRBD1 (6 bases). This CDR3 is built from 15 residues. The germline V gene encodes CDR1 SGHTA and CDR2 FQGNSA. V shed 5 bases and J shed 7 bases, with 15 bases lying between them. CDR3 loop: CASSPPAGANSPLHF. Written as DNA, the CDR3 is TGTGCCAGCAGCCCACCCGCGGGGGCGAATTCACCCCTCCACTTT.

V gene TRBV7-8 combines with J gene TRBJ1-2; 8 bases fit TRBD1. V trimming: 5 bases; J trimming: 3 bases; junction bases outside the gene matches: 8. The germline gives CDR1 SGHVS, CDR2 FQNEAQ. The CDR3 spans 15 residues. The chain's CDR3 is CASSQRQGSHYGYTF. The DNA of the CDR3 is TGTGCCAGCAGCCAACGACAGGGGTCTCACTATGGCTACACCTTC. The whole variable domain, filled in from reference TRBV7-8 and TRBJ1-2, reads GAGVSQSPRYKVAKRGQDVALRCDPISGHVSLFWYQQALGQGPEFLTYFQNEAQLDKSGLPSDRFFAERPEGSVSTLKIQRTQQEDSAVYLCASSQRQGSHYGYTFGSGTRLTVV.

The CDR3 is CASSRRAKQGEQYV. CDR3 DNA: TGTGCCAGCTCCCGCCGGGCTAAGCAGGGCGAGCAGTACGTC. The chain couples TRBV18 to TRBJ2-7; a possible D gene is TRBD1 (5 bases). V lost 6 bases to trimming and J lost 6 bases, with 18 bases between them. This CDR3 comprises 14 residues. Per the germline V gene, CDR1 is KGHSH and CDR2 is LQKENI.

The rearrangement joins TRBV29-1 to TRBJ2-7, with D possibly being TRBD1 (5 bases). Germline V gene lookup returns CDR1 SQVTM and CDR2 ANQGSEA. The CDR3 totals 11 residues. V lost 5 bases, J lost 5 bases, and 10 bases lay in between. The CDR3 reads CSVPGIHEQYF. The CDR3 DNA is TGCAGCGTTCCAGGGATCCACGAGCAGTACTTC.